The 5 T cell receptor beta chains listed next were all sequenced from one sample in a study of blood T cell repertoires in COVID-19. The data were produced by immunoSEQ multiplex PCR, yet TCRdb's version contains in-frame clones alone and is incomplete. The profile covers roughly 190,000 clones, with 86% appearing a single time and 7% taken by the ten largest. Sequenced: peripheral blood. Receptors originate from a woman aged 80 or older in a cohort sampled during active or convalescent COVID-19.

The chain links TRBV4-1 to TRBJ1-1, with 7 bases fitting TRBD1. V shed 2 bases and J 4 bases; nucleotides not matched to a gene: 4. Germline V gene data show CDR1 as MGHRA and CDR2 as YSYEKL. This CDR3 is built from 14 residues. The chain's CDR3 is CASSQRTGRTEAFF. The CDR3, as DNA: TGCGCCAGCAGCCAACGGACAGGTCGCACTGAAGCTTTCTTT.

The V and J genes are TRBV10-3 and TRBJ2-3, with D possibly being TRBD1 (6 bases). The CDR3 has 14 amino acids. Germline values: CDR1 ENHRY, CDR2 SYGVKD. V lost 6 bases and J lost 1, with 11 bases in between. CDR3 in amino acids: CAIRTGTRTDTQYF. In DNA form, the CDR3 reads TGTGCCATCAGAACAGGGACACGCACAGATACGCAGTATTTT.

The rearrangement links TRBV5-5 to TRBJ1-6; tentative D call: TRBD1 (5 bases). V was pared by 4 bases and J by 7 bases, with 12 bases between. Germline V lookup: CDR1 SGHKS, CDR2 YYEKEE (reference sequence). CDR3 size: 14 residues. The CDR3 region has the DNA TGTGCCAGCAGCCCCAGGGTGGAAAATTCACCCCTCCACTTT. Amino acid sequence: CASSPRVENSPLHF.

This chain uses TRBV4-2 with TRBJ2-3, with D maybe TRBD2 (5 bases). Trimming stripped 0 bases from V and 4 bases from J, with 14 bases between. The CDR3 runs to 16 residues. Germline-derived CDR1 and CDR2 are LGHNA and YNFKEQ. The CDR3 protein is CASSQDLTTGADTQYF. The CDR3 nucleotides read TGTGCCAGCAGCCAAGATCTGACTACCGGGGCAGATACGCAGTATTTT.

The genes are TRBV3-1 (or the pseudogene TRBV3-2) and TRBJ2-1; D call uncertain. Trimming pared 7 bases from V and 3 bases from J, leaving 4 bases between. This CDR3 spans 11 amino acids. Germline V gene data show CDR1 as LGHDT and CDR2 as YNNKEL (reference sequence). The CDR3 is CASKHYNEQFF. The CDR3 region has the DNA TGTGCCAGCAAACACTACAATGAGCAGTTCTTC.